This T cell receptor beta chain came from a study of beta chain features in type 1 diabetes. Study context: Sorted cells, approximately 110 million in number, were examined across all samples.

Study conclusions and caveats: For TCRB rearrangement, an influence of HLA type remained unresolved here. The naive, central memory and Treg TCRB repertoires looked more alike in patients than they did in healthy donors. Reads derived from cDNA could over-represent cells showing high TCR expression.

With V trimmed by 2 bases and J by 7 bases, 10 bases remained unmatched. The CDR3 runs to 15 residues. Germline V gene sequence: CDR1 MDHEN, CDR2 SYDVKM. Since all of the isolated RNA was reverse transcribed, expressed TCRB transcripts were what got sequenced. This table comes from immunoSEQ multiplex PCR, and its TCRdb copy is limited to in-frame clones, with some not included. The sample holds fewer than 150,000 clones; 6.9% are singletons and the top ten take 1.3% to 1.5%. In regard to this clone: Its specificity is unknown.

Input material: central memory CD4+ T cells from blood. The chain links TRBV28 to TRBJ1-2; 7 nucleotides line up with TRBD1. This clonotype was sampled from a woman aged 25 to 45 in good health. CDR3 loop: CASSLDTGELSGYTF. CDR3 DNA sequence: TGTGCCAGCAGTTTAGATACAGGGGAGTTGAGTGGCTACACCTTC.